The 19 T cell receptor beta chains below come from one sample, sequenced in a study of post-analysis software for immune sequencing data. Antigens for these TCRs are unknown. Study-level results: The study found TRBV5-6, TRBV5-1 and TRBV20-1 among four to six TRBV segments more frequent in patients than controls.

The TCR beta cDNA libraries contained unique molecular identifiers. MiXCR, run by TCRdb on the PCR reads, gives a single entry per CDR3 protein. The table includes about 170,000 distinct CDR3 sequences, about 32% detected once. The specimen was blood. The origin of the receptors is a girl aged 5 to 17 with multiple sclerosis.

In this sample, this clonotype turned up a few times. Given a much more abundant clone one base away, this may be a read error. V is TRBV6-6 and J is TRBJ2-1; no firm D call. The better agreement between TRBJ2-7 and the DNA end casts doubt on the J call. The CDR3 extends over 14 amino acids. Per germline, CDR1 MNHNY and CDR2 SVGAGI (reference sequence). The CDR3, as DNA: TGTGCCAGCAGTTATTACGTACATGGCAATGAGCAGTACTTC. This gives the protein CASSYYVHGNEQYF.

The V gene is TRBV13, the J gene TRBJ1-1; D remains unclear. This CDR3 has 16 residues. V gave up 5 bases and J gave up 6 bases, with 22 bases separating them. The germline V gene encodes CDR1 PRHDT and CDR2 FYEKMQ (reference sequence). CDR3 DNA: TGTGCCAGCAGCCCCCACCGAGAGGGTGGGAGACCTGAAGCTTTCTTT. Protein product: CASSPHREGGRPEAFF. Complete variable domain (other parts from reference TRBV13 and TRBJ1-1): AAGVIQSPRHLIKEKRETATLKCYPIPRHDTVYWYQQGPGQDPQFLISFYEKMQSDKGSIPDRFSAQQFSDYHSELNMSSLELGDSALYFCASSPHREGGRPEAFFGQGTRLTVV.

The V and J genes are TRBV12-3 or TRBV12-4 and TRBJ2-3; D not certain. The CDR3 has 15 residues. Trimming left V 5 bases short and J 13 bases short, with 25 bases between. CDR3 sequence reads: CASSRPGLGTDAEYF. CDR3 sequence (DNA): TGTGCCAGCAGTCGCCCTGGGTTAGGCACAGATGCGGAGTATTTT.

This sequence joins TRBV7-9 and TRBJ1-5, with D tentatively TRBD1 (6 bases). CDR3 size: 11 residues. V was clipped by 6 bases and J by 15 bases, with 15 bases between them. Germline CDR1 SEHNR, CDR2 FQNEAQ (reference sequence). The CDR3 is CASRGGGSRHF. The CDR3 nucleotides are TGTGCCAGCAGGGGGGGGGGCAGCCGGCATTTT.

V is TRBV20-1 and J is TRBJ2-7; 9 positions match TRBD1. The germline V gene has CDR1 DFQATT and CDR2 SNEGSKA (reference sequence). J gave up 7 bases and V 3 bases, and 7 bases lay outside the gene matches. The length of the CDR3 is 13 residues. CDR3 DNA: TGCAGTGCTAGTCTGGGACAGGGCGGGGAGCAGTACTTC. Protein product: CSASLGQGGEQYF.

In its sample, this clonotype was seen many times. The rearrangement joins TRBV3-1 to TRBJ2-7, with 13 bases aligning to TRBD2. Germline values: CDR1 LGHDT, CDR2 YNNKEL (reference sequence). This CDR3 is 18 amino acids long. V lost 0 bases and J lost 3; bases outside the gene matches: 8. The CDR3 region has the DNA TGTGCCAGCAGCCAAGATCAACTAGCGGGAGGGAATATCTACGAGCAGTACTTC. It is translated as CASSQDQLAGGNIYEQYF.

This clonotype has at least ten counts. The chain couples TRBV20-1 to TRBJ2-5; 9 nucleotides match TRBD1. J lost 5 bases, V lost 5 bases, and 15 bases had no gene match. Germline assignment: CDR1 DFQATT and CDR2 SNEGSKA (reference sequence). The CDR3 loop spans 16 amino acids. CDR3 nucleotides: TGCAGTGCTCCACGACGGGACAGGGCGTTTGAGGAGACCCAGTACTTC. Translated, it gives CSAPRRDRAFEETQYF.

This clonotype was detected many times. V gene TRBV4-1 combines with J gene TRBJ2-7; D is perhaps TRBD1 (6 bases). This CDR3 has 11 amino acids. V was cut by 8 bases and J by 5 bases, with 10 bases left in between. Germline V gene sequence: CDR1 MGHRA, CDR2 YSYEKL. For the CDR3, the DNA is TGCGCCAGCGCACAGGGCCACGAGCAGTACTTC. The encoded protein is CASAQGHEQYF.

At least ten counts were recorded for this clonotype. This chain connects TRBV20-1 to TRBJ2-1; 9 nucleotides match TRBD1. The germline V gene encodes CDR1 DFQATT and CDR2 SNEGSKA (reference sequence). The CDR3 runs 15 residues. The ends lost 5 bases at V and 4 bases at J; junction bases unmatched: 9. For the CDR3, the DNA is TGCAGTGCTCCGGGACAGGGAGACATTTACAATGAGCAGTTCTTC. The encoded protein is CSAPGQGDIYNEQFF.

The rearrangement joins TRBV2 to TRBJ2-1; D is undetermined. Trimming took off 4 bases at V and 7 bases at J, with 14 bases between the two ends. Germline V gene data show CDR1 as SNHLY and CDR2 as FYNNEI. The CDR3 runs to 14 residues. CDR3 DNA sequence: TGTGCCAGCAGTGGGATCTTGGCTCAAAATGAGCAGTTCTTC. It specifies CASSGILAQNEQFF. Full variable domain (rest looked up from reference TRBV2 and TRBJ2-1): EPEVTQTPSHQVTQMGQEVILRCVPISNHLYFYWYRQILGQKVEFLVSFYNNEISEKSEIFDDQFSVERPDGSNFTLKIRSTKLEDSAMYFCASSGILAQNEQFFGPGTRLTVL.

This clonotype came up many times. The DNA for the CDR3 is TGTGCCAGCAGCCTGGAGAGAGGTCTAGCGGCCACCTACGAGCAGTACTTC. It yields the protein CASSLERGLAATYEQYF. This chain connects TRBV5-5 to TRBJ2-7; 7 positions agree with TRBD2. With 4 bases clipped from V and 2 bases from J, the junction kept 15 bases outside the gene matches. The germline CDR1 and CDR2 sequences are SGHKS and YYEKEE (reference sequence). The CDR3 totals 17 residues.

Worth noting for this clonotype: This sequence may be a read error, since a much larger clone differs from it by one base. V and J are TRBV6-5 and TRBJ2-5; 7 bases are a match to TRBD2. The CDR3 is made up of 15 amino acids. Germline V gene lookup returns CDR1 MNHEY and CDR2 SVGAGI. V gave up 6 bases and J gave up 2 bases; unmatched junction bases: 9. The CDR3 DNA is TGTGCCAGCAGCACTCCGGGGGGTTTGCAAGAGACCCAGTACTTC. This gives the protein CASSTPGGLQETQYF.

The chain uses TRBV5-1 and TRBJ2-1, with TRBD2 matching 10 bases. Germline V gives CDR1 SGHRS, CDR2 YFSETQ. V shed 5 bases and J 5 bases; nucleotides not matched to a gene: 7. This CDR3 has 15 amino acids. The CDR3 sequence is CASRESGRADNEQFF. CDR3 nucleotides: TGCGCCAGCAGGGAGAGCGGGAGGGCCGACAATGAGCAGTTCTTC.

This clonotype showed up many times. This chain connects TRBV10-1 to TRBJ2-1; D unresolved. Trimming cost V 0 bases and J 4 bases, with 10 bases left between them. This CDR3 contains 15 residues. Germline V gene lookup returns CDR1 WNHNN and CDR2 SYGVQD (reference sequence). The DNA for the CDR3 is TGCGCCAGCAGTGAGTCGATAACGGATTACAATGAGCAGTTCTTC. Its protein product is CASSESITDYNEQFF.

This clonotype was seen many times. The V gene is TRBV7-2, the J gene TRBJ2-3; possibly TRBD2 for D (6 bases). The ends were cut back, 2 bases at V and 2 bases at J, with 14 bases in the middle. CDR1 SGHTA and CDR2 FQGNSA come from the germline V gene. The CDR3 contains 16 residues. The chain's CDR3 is CASSLQPGLATDTQYF. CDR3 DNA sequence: TGTGCCAGCAGCTTACAGCCGGGACTTGCCACAGATACGCAGTATTTT.

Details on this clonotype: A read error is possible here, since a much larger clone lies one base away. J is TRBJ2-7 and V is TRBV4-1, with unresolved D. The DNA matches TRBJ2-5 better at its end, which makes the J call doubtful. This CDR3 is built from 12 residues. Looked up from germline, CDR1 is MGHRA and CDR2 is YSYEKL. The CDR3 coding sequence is TGCGCCAGCAGCCAAGATCTGGGGACCCAGTACTTC. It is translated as CASSQDLGTQYF.

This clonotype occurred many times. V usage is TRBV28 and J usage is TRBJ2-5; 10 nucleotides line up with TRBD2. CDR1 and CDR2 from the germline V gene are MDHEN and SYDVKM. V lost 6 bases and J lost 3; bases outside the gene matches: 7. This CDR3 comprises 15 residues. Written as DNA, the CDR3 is TGTGCCAGCAGCATCCCCGGACTAGCGGAAGAGACCCAGTACTTC. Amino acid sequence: CASSIPGLAEETQYF.

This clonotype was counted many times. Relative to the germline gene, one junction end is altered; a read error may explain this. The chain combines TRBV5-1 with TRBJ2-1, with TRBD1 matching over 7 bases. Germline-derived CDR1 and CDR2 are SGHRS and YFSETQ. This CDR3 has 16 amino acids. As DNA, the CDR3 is TGCGCCAGCAGCTCGAGGGGGACAGCCTCCCACAATGAGCAGTTCTTC. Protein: CASSSRGTASHNEQFF.

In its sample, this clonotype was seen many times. The CDR3 sequence is CASSSTGGFSEQYF. CDR3 DNA sequence: TGTGCCAGCAGCTCCACAGGGGGGTTTAGCGAGCAGTACTTC. This sequence joins TRBV27 and TRBJ2-7, with TRBD1 matching 8 bases. The length of the CDR3 is 14 residues. CDR1 MNHEY and CDR2 SMNVEV come from the germline V gene (reference sequence). Unmatched junction bases numbered 10, after V lost 6 bases and J lost 6 bases.